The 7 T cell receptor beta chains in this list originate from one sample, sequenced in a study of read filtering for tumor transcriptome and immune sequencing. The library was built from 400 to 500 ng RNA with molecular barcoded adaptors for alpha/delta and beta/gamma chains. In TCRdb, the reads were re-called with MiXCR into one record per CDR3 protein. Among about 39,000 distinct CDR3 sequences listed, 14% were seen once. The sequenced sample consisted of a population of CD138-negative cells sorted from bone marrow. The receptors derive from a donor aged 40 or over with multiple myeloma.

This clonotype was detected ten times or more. The DNA of the CDR3 is TGTGCCAGCAGCTTGGAAAGGGGTAATCAGCCCCAGCATTTT. It translates to CASSLERGNQPQHF. This chain uses TRBV5-5 with TRBJ1-5; TRBD1 might be the D (5 bases). The V gene's germline CDR1 is SGHKS and CDR2 YYEKEE (reference sequence). Trimming removed 0 bases from V and 4 bases from J, with 8 bases in between. The CDR3 runs 14 residues.

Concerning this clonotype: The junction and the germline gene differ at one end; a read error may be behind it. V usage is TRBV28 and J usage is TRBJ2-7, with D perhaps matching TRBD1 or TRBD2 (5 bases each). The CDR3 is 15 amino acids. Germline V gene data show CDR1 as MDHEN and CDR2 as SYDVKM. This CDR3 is CASSFPRDRAYELYF. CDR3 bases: TGTGCCAGCAGTTTTCCTAGGGACCGAGCCTACGAGCTGTACTTC.

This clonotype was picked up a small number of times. The CDR3 DNA reads TGTGCCAGCAGCCCCCTTCAGGACAATCAGCCCCAGCATTTT. It specifies CASSPLQDNQPQHF. The gene calls are TRBV9 and TRBJ1-5; D unresolved. V gave up 4 bases and J gave up 3 bases, with 11 bases separating them. The CDR3 totals 14 residues. CDR1 and CDR2 from the germline V gene are SGDLS and YYNGEE.

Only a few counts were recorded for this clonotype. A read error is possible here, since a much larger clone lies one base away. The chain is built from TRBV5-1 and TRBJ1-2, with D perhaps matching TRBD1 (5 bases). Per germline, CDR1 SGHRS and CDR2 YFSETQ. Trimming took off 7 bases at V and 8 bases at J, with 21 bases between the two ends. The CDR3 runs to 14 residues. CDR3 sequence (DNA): TGCGCCAGCGGCTCGGGAGGGGACTCAGGCGGCTACACCTTC. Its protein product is CASGSGGDSGGYTF.

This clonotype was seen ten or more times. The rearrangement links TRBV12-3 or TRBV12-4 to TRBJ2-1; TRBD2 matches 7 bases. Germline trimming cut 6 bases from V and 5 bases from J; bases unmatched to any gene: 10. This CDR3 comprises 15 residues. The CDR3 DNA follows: TGTGCCAGCAGCCCCAGCGGGATAGGGCACAATGAGCAGTTCTTC. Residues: CASSPSGIGHNEQFF.

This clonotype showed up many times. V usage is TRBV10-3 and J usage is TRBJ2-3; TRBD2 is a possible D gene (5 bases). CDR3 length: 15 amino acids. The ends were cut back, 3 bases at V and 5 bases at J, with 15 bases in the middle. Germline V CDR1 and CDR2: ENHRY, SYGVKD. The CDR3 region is CAISDASGRGDTQYF. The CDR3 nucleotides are TGTGCCATCAGTGACGCAAGTGGGAGAGGAGATACGCAGTATTTT.

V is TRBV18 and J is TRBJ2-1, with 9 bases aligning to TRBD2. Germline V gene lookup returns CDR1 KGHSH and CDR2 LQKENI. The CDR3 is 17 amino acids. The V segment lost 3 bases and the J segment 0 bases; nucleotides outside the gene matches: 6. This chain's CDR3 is CASSPSSGRPSYNEQFF. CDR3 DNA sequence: TGTGCCAGCTCACCTTCGAGCGGGAGGCCCTCCTACAATGAGCAGTTCTTC.